This T cell receptor (beta chain) derives from a study of CD4 T cells in relation to SARS-CoV-2 and coronaviruses. Study-level background: After nine to eleven days of antigen culture, PBMC TCR beta CDR3s were sequenced.

Sequenced by immunoSEQ multiplex PCR; TCRdb stores in-frame clones only, minus some. The sample consists of tens of thousands of clones, about 79% of them appearing once. In the case of this clone: Its specificity is unknown.

CD4+ T cells from unexposed donors were obtained before the COVID-19 pandemic (2011-2018). After more than eight days of culture, CD4+ T cells were isolated. Source material: CD4+ T cells from PBMCs, cultured in vitro. The TCR comes from a human donor in good health.

The CDR3 loop reads CAGPMKQASYGYTF. DNA for the CDR3: TGTGCCGGCCCTATGAAACAGGCCTCCTATGGCTACACCTTC. This chain uses TRBV3-1 (or the pseudogene TRBV3-2) with TRBJ1-2, with D maybe TRBD1 (5 bases). V was shortened by 11 bases and J by 4 bases, with 20 bases between the two germline ends. The germline CDR1 and CDR2 sequences are LGHDT and YNNKEL (reference sequence). This CDR3 spans 14 amino acids.